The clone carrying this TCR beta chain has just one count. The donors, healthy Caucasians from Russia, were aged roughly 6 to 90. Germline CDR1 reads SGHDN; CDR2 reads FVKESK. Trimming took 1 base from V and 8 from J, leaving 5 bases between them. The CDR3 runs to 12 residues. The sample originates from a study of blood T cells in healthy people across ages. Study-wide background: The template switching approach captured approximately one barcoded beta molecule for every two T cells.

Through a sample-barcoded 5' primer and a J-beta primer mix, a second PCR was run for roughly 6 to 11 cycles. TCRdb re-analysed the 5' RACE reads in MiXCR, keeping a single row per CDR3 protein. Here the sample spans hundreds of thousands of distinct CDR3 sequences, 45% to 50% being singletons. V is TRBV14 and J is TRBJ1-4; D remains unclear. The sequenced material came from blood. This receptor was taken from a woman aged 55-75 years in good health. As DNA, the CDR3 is TGTGCCAGCAGCCAAGGGAGAGAAAAACTGTTTTTT. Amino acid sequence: CASSQGREKLFF.